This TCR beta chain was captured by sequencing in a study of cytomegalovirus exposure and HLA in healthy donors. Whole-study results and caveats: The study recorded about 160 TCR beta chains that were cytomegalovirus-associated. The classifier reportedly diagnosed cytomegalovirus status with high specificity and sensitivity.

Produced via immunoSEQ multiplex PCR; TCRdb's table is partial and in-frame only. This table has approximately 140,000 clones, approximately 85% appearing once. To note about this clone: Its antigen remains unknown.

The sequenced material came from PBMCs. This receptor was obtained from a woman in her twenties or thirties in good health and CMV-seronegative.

The CDR3 DNA follows: TGTGCCACCAGCAGAGATCTGGAGGCGCCCCAGCATTTT. This encodes CATSRDLEAPQHF. The chain uses TRBV15 and TRBJ1-5, with no clear D. CDR3 length: 13 residues. Between the trimmed V and J ends, which lost 0 bases and 9 bases, there was a span of 9 bases. Germline V lookup: CDR1 LNHNV, CDR2 YYDKDF (reference sequence).